A single sample is the source of the 26 T cell receptor beta chains below, sequenced in a study of cytomegalovirus exposure and HLA in healthy donors. Some clones are missing from TCRdb's copy, which holds only in-frame ones; the method was immunoSEQ multiplex PCR. The table records about 170,000 clones, around nine tenths of them present only once. The sequenced material came from PBMCs. The receptors stem from a woman aged 25 to 39 in good health and CMV-seronegative.

J is TRBJ1-1 and V is TRBV30; 7 bases match TRBD1. Germline values: CDR1 GTSNPN, CDR2 SVGIG (reference sequence). The V segment lost 5 bases and the J segment 1 base; nucleotides outside the gene matches: 1. The CDR3 has 12 amino acids. The DNA for the CDR3 is TGTGCCTGGGGACAGGAGAACACTGAAGCTTTCTTT. Translated, it gives CAWGQENTEAFF.

This rearrangement joins TRBV27 to TRBJ1-5; maybe TRBD1 (6 bases). The length of the CDR3 is 14 residues. In germline, CDR1 is MNHEY, CDR2 SMNVEV (reference sequence). Trimming left V 6 bases short and J 0 bases short, with 9 bases between. The CDR3 region is CASRQGNSNQPQHF. The CDR3 DNA follows: TGTGCCAGCAGACAGGGCAATAGCAATCAGCCCCAGCATTTT.

V gene TRBV5-6 combines with J gene TRBJ1-5, with a weak D call TRBD1 (5 bases). V was clipped by 4 bases and J by 0 bases, with 11 bases between them. The CDR3 loop spans 15 amino acids. The germline V gene encodes CDR1 SGHDT and CDR2 YYEEEE. The CDR3 is CASSAGLYSNQPQHF. The DNA of the CDR3 is TGTGCCAGCAGCGCAGGGTTATATAGCAATCAGCCCCAGCATTTT. The full variable domain, rest sourced from reference TRBV5-6 and TRBJ1-5, is DAGVTQSPTHLIKTRGQQVTLRCSPKSGHDTVSWYQQALGQGPQFIFQYYEEEERQRGNFPDRFSGHQFPNYSSELNVNALLLGDSALYLCASSAGLYSNQPQHFGDGTRLSIL.

V gene TRBV7-2 combines with J gene TRBJ2-5, with D maybe TRBD2 (5 bases). Deletions cut 0 bases from V and 5 bases from J, with 10 bases between. Germline-derived CDR1 and CDR2 are SGHTA and FQGNSA. The CDR3 has 14 residues. The CDR3 region has the DNA TGTGCCAGCAGCTTAGCCGGACCGGGGGAGACCCAGTACTTC. Encoded protein: CASSLAGPGETQYF.

The chain links TRBV30 to TRBJ1-2, with unresolved D. This CDR3 has 13 residues. The V gene lost 1 base and the J gene lost 1 base, with 7 bases spanning the gap. Per germline, CDR1 GTSNPN and CDR2 SVGIG (reference sequence). CDR3 nucleotide sequence: TGTGCCTGGAGTGAGTCACATAACTATGGCTACACCTTC. Its translation: CAWSESHNYGYTF.

The rearrangement links TRBV7-9 to TRBJ2-7; 8 nucleotides align to TRBD2. The CDR3 is 16 amino acids. V lost 4 bases, J lost 0 bases, and 8 bases stayed unmatched. CDR1 is SEHNR, CDR2 FQNEAQ, per germline (reference sequence). The CDR3 sequence is CASSSPSAGGSYEQYF. The DNA of the CDR3 is TGTGCCAGCAGCTCCCCTAGTGCGGGGGGCTCCTACGAGCAGTACTTC. Filled out from reference TRBV7-9 and TRBJ2-7, the complete variable domain reads DTGVSQNPRHKITKRGQNVTFRCDPISEHNRLYWYRQTLGQGPEFLTYFQNEAQLEKSRLLSDRFSAERPKGSFSTLEIQRTEQGDSAMYLCASSSPSAGGSYEQYFGPGTRLTVT.

This clone occurred many times. V is TRBV4-2 and J is TRBJ2-2; no clear D gene. The CDR3 is 15 residues long. CDR1 and CDR2 (germline): LGHNA, YNFKEQ. Trimming took off 0 bases at V and 10 bases at J, with 15 bases between the two ends. This CDR3 is CASSQEAGSSAELFF. The CDR3 bases are TGTGCCAGCAGCCAAGAGGCTGGCAGCAGCGCGGAGCTGTTTTTT.

The CDR3 region is CASSGGGADTQYF. CDR3 coding DNA: TGTGCCAGCAGTGGAGGGGGCGCGGATACGCAGTATTTT. This rearrangement joins TRBV2 to TRBJ2-3, with 7 positions matching TRBD1. The CDR3 length is 13 residues. Germline loops: CDR1 SNHLY, CDR2 FYNNEI. Trimming cost V 4 bases and J 6 bases; bases outside gene matches: 4.

The chain is built from TRBV2 and TRBJ2-7; TRBD2 aligns across 7 bases. Losses at the gene ends were 7 bases for V and 0 bases for J; bases not matched to a gene: 9. CDR1 and CDR2 from the germline V gene are SNHLY and FYNNEI. This CDR3 contains 15 residues. The CDR3 region has the DNA TGTGCCAGCATAGCCGGGGGGACGGCCTCCTACGAGCAGTACTTC. Translation: CASIAGGTASYEQYF.

V is TRBV7-8 and J is TRBJ2-2; 11 positions agree with TRBD2. The trim removed 7 bases at V and 0 bases at J, leaving 4 bases unmatched. Germline V gene lookup returns CDR1 SGHVS and CDR2 FQNEAQ. The CDR3 is made up of 16 amino acids. In nucleotides, the CDR3 is TGTGCCAGCAAAATAGCGGGGGGGCCGAACACCGGGGAGCTGTTTTTT. Translated: CASKIAGGPNTGELFF. The full variable domain, its missing parts supplied by reference TRBV7-8 and TRBJ2-2, is GAGVSQSPRYKVAKRGQDVALRCDPISGHVSLFWYQQALGQGPEFLTYFQNEAQLDKSGLPSDRFFAERPEGSVSTLKIQRTQQEDSAVYLCASKIAGGPNTGELFFGEGSRLTVL.

V usage is TRBV6-1 and J usage is TRBJ1-1, with D possibly TRBD1 on 6 matching bases. Germline V gives CDR1 MNHNS, CDR2 SASEGT. The CDR3 runs to 13 residues. V lost 4 bases to trimming and J lost 5 bases, with 11 bases between them. The CDR3: CASSGKGGTEAFF. Written as DNA, the CDR3 is TGTGCCAGCAGTGGTAAGGGGGGGACTGAAGCTTTCTTT.

The V and J genes are TRBV5-6 and TRBJ2-2; the D gene is possibly TRBD2 (6 bases). V was pared by 2 bases and J by 4 bases, with 15 bases between. Germline V gene lookup returns CDR1 SGHDT and CDR2 YYEEEE. The length of the CDR3 is 16 residues. CDR3 region: CASSFITGGGTGELFF. The DNA of the CDR3 is TGTGCCAGCAGCTTTATTACTGGGGGAGGCACCGGGGAGCTGTTTTTT.

This sequence joins TRBV27 and TRBJ2-3; 14 bases map to TRBD2. J was trimmed by 1 base and V by 5 bases; bases with no gene match: 8. The CDR3 loop spans 18 amino acids. The V gene's germline CDR1 is MNHEY and CDR2 SMNVEV (reference sequence). The DNA for the CDR3 is TGTGCCAGCAGTACGAGGACTAGCGGGGGGCGGGGCACAGATACGCAGTATTTT. Translating gives CASSTRTSGGRGTDTQYF.

This chain joins TRBV5-1 and TRBJ2-1; maybe TRBD1 (6 bases). Looked up from germline, CDR1 is SGHRS and CDR2 is YFSETQ. V gave up 2 bases and J gave up 4 bases, with 13 bases separating them. CDR3 length equals 15 residues. CDR3 amino acids: CASSFRTDSYNEQFF. Here the CDR3 DNA reads TGCGCCAGCAGCTTTAGGACAGACAGTTACAATGAGCAGTTCTTC.

The chain recombines TRBV10-3 with TRBJ1-1; maybe TRBD1 (5 bases). Germline CDR1 is ENHRY and CDR2 is SYGVKD. This CDR3 spans 14 amino acids. V was cut by 3 bases and J by 11 bases, with 19 bases left in between. The CDR3 sequence: CAISELDGGAGAFF. Here the CDR3 DNA reads TGTGCCATCAGTGAATTAGATGGAGGGGCTGGGGCTTTCTTT.

The rearrangement uses TRBV7-8 and TRBJ1-2; 7 bases are shared with TRBD1. The germline V gene has CDR1 SGHVS and CDR2 FQNEAQ. The V segment lost 4 bases and the J segment 1 base; nucleotides outside the gene matches: 18. The CDR3 is made up of 19 amino acids. The CDR3 coding sequence is TGTGCCAGCAGCTCCCTATTCGGCGGACAGGAGGACCTTAACTATGGCTACACCTTC. It translates to CASSSLFGGQEDLNYGYTF.

This chain links TRBV7-9 with TRBJ2-1; tentative D call: TRBD2 (6 bases). V lost 4 bases, J lost 5 bases, and 18 bases lay in between. Germline V gives CDR1 SEHNR, CDR2 FQNEAQ (reference sequence). The CDR3 extends over 16 amino acids. CDR3 in DNA: TGTGCCAGCAGCTCCAAAGGACTGGCGGGGAACAATGAGCAGTTCTTC. Its protein product is CASSSKGLAGNNEQFF.

The chain employs TRBV5-1 and TRBJ1-1; D not resolved. Trimming left V 8 bases short and J 0 bases short, with 14 bases between. The CDR3 is 14 amino acids. Germline-derived CDR1 and CDR2 are SGHRS and YFSETQ. For the CDR3, the DNA is TGCGCCAGTAGACGACCAGACATGAACACTGAAGCTTTCTTT. Its protein product is CASRRPDMNTEAFF. Filled out from reference TRBV5-1 and TRBJ1-1, the complete variable domain reads KAGVTQTPRYLIKTRGQQVTLSCSPISGHRSVSWYQQTPGQGLQFLFEYFSETQRNKGNFPGRFSGRQFSNSRSEMNVSTLELGDSALYLCASRRPDMNTEAFFGQGTRLTVV.

The gene calls are TRBV13 and TRBJ1-1; the D is unclear. The CDR3 runs to 17 residues. Germline CDR1 reads PRHDT; CDR2 reads FYEKMQ (reference sequence). V was pared by 1 base and J by 3 bases, with 18 bases between. The CDR3 DNA sequence: TGTGCCAGCAGCTTAGTAACCGCGGGTCCCCGGGACACTGAAGCTTTCTTT. Its protein product is CASSLVTAGPRDTEAFF. The variable domain in full, completed from reference TRBV13 and TRBJ1-1, reads AAGVIQSPRHLIKEKRETATLKCYPIPRHDTVYWYQQGPGQDPQFLISFYEKMQSDKGSIPDRFSAQQFSDYHSELNMSSLELGDSALYFCASSLVTAGPRDTEAFFGQGTRLTVV.

CDR3 nucleotide sequence: TGTGCCAGTAGTATGCCGAGGACAGGGGGGGGCACTGAAGCTTTCTTT. Its protein product is CASSMPRTGGGTEAFF. V gene TRBV19 combines with J gene TRBJ1-1, with 10 positions matching TRBD1. The germline V gene has CDR1 LNHDA and CDR2 SQIVND (reference sequence). V was pared by 3 bases and J by 4 bases, with 8 bases of the junction left unmatched. This CDR3 is built from 16 residues.

The chain is built from TRBV11-3 and TRBJ1-1; 8 nucleotides match TRBD1. V lost 3 bases to trimming and J lost 4 bases; unmatched junction nucleotides: 7. The CDR3 runs 15 residues. Germline V gives CDR1 SGHNT, CDR2 YENEEA. As DNA, the CDR3 is TGTGCCAGCAGCTTCTCCGGGACAGGTCCCACTGAAGCTTTCTTT. The encoded protein is CASSFSGTGPTEAFF.

V is TRBV9 and J is TRBJ1-5; the D is unclear. The V gene lost 1 base and the J gene lost 0 bases, with 8 bases spanning the gap. CDR1 and CDR2 (germline): SGDLS, YYNGEE. This CDR3 has 15 amino acids. The CDR3 nucleotides are TGTGCCAGCAGCGTAATGGCAGATAGCAATCAGCCCCAGCATTTT. This translates into CASSVMADSNQPQHF. The full variable domain, with the rest looked up from reference TRBV9 and TRBJ1-5, is DSGVTQTPKHLITATGQRVTLRCSPRSGDLSVYWYQQSLDQGLQFLIQYYNGEERAKGNILERFSAQQFPDLHSELNLSSLELGDSALYFCASSVMADSNQPQHFGDGTRLSIL.

The gene calls are TRBV4-3 and TRBJ1-1; 10 bases map to TRBD1. With V trimmed by 4 bases and J by 3 bases, 5 bases remained unmatched. Germline CDR1 LGHNA, CDR2 YSLEER. The CDR3 is made up of 15 amino acids. CDR3 bases: TGCGCCAGCAGCCTGGGGGGGACAGGGGACACTGAAGCTTTCTTT. Protein: CASSLGGTGDTEAFF.

This sequence joins TRBV5-1 and TRBJ2-7; 9 nucleotides agree with TRBD2. The CDR3 extends over 15 amino acids. The trim removed 0 bases at V and 3 bases at J, leaving 4 bases unmatched. The germline V gene encodes CDR1 SGHRS and CDR2 YFSETQ. The CDR3 protein is CASSLEPSGVYEQYF. CDR3 nucleotides: TGCGCCAGCAGCTTGGAGCCTAGCGGGGTCTACGAGCAGTACTTC.

The CDR3 coding sequence is TGTGCCAGTAGTATTTTGGACAGCAACTATGGCTACACCTTC. Its translation is CASSILDSNYGYTF. The rearrangement links TRBV19 to TRBJ1-2; D might be TRBD1 (6 bases). Trimming cost V 3 bases and J 2 bases, with 10 bases left between them. This CDR3 contains 14 residues. In germline, CDR1 is LNHDA, CDR2 SQIVND (reference sequence).

The V and J genes are TRBV5-8 and TRBJ1-5; D gene uncertain. The CDR3 is 15 residues long. Trimming removed 0 bases from V and 0 bases from J, with 7 bases in between. The germline V gene encodes CDR1 SGHTS and CDR2 YDEGEE. CDR3 DNA sequence: TGTGCCAGCAGCTTGGGCACAGATAGCAATCAGCCCCAGCATTTT. This translates into CASSLGTDSNQPQHF.